This TCR beta chain was profiled in a study of blood T cell repertoires in COVID-19. CDR1 LGHNA and CDR2 YSLEER come from the germline V gene. This CDR3 has 16 amino acids. J gave up 1 base and V 3 bases, and 7 bases lay outside the gene matches. Generated by immunoSEQ multiplex PCR, the TCRdb table keeps only in-frame clones and is missing some. Here the sample spans some 20,000 clones, 91% being singletons. V gene TRBV4-3 combines with J gene TRBJ1-1, with 8 bases fitting TRBD1. The source of this sequence is a human donor in a cohort sampled during active COVID-19. Source material: peripheral blood. The CDR3: CASSQTTGAPNTEAFF. The CDR3 DNA reads as TGCGCCAGCAGCCAGACGACAGGGGCCCCGAACACTGAAGCTTTCTTT.